This T cell receptor (beta chain) is from a study of control samples from healthy donors and cancer patients. Looked up from germline, CDR1 is MNHEY and CDR2 is SVGAGI. The CDR3 is made up of 15 amino acids. Trimming stripped 6 bases from V and 0 bases from J, with 11 bases between. Profiled with immunoSEQ multiplex PCR; TCRdb holds only in-frame clones, not every one. The sample comprises roughly 120,000 clones, 93% of which are singletons, and about 2.6% rests with the top ten. The source material was blood. This chain uses TRBV6-5 with TRBJ1-4, with a weak D call TRBD1 (5 bases). The origin of this receptor is a man aged 25-45 years in good health. CDR3 in DNA: TGTGCCAGCAGAGACAGCTATGCAACTAATGAAAAACTGTTTTTT. Translating gives CASRDSYATNEKLFF.